This TCR beta chain was captured in a study of T cell changes during pregnancy in multiple sclerosis. The method was immunoSEQ multiplex PCR; TCRdb's version includes in-frame clones alone and lacks a portion of them. The top ten hold 1.4% of the sample, which has around 60,000 clones, roughly 92% seen once. The V gene's germline CDR1 is MDHEN and CDR2 SYDVKM. V gave up 3 bases and J gave up 5 bases, with 14 bases separating them. This CDR3 is 15 amino acids long. This clone was recorded once. The starting material was peripheral blood, obtained in the second trimester of pregnancy. V is TRBV28 and J is TRBJ1-5, with D possibly matching TRBD1 (5 bases). The sequence was collected from a female donor with multiple sclerosis, enrolled in a pregnancy study. CDR3 region: CASSLGLGLYQPQHF. The CDR3 DNA sequence: TGTGCCAGCAGTTTGGGGCTAGGCTTATATCAGCCCCAGCATTTT.